This TCR beta chain is from a study of T cell responses to AZD1222 COVID-19 vaccine. Repertoires were generated with immunoSEQ multiplex PCR, while TCRdb's copy carries only in-frame clones and drops some. The table lists 95,000 to 150,000 clones, roughly 90% of them singletons. The germline CDR1 and CDR2 sequences are MNHEY and SMNVEV (reference sequence). The CDR3 has 17 residues. V lost 3 bases, J lost 0 bases, and 16 bases lay in between. Here the sequenced sample was peripheral blood, taken on day 0 of AZD1222 vaccination. The sequence was obtained from an adult in good health. The chain joins TRBV27 to TRBJ2-3; D may be TRBD2 (6 bases). CDR3 in amino acids: CASSLGGVVLSTDTQYF. As DNA, the CDR3 is TGTGCCAGCAGTTTGGGCGGGGTAGTCCTTAGCACAGATACGCAGTATTTT.